The clone carrying this TCR beta chain was counted at least ten times. What it recognizes is unknown. V lost 2 bases and J lost 6; bases outside the gene matches: 6. CDR3 length: 14 residues. The V gene's germline CDR1 is DFQATT and CDR2 SNEGSKA (reference sequence). This sample was taken from a study of blood T cells in healthy people across ages. Overall study findings and caveats: Unsorted PBMC input precluded a conclusive naive versus antigen-experienced comparison. The study found TCR beta diversity correlated strongly with naive T cell percentage. More naive CD4+ cells and higher diversity marked long-lived donors relative to aged donors.

The authors ran a second PCR of about 6 to 11 cycles using a sample-barcoded 5' primer and a J-beta primer mix. Each of the cDNA molecules was tagged by a template-switch adaptor with 12 random nucleotides. TCRdb passed the 5' RACE reads through MiXCR, listing each CDR3 protein once. The sample lists roughly 640,000 distinct CDR3 sequences, around 31% occurring once. This TCR derives from an elderly woman in good health. Sequences were obtained from blood. V is TRBV20-1 and J is TRBJ2-1; TRBD2 matches at 8 bases. The CDR3 bases are TGCAGTGCTAGATTCTCGGGGGGGGTCAATGAGCAGTTCTTC. Encoded protein: CSARFSGGVNEQFF.